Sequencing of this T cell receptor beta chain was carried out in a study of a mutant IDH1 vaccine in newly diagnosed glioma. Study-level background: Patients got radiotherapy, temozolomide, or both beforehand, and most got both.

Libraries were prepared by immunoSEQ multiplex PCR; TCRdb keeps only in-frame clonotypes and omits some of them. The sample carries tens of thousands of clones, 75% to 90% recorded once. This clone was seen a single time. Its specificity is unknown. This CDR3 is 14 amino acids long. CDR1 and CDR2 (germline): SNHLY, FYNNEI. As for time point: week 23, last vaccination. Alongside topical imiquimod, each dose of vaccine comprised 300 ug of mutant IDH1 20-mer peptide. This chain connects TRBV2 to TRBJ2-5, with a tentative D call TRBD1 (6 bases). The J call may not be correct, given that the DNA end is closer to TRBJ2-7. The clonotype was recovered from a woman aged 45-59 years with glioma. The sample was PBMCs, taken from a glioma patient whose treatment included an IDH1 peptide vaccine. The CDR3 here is CASNGQTRNYEQYF. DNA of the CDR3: TGTGCCAGTAATGGACAGACGAGAAACTACGAGCAGTACTTC.